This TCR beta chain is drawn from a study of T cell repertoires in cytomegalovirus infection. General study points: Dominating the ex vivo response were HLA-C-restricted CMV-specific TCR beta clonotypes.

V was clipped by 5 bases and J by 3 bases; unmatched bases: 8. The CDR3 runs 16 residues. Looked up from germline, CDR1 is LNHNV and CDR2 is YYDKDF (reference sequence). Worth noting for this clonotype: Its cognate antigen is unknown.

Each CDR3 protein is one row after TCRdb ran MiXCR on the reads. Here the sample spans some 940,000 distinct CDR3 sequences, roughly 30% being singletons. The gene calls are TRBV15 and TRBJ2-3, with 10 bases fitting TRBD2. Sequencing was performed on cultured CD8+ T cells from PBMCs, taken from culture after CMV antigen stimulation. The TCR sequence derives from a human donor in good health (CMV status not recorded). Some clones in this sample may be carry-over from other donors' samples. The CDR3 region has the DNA TGTGCCACCAGCGGGGAGCGGGGGGGCCTTACAGATACGCAGTATTTT. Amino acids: CATSGERGGLTDTQYF.